Listed below are T cell receptor beta chains from one sample, sequenced in a study of blood T cells in healthy people across ages. Using its own MiXCR run on the 5' RACE reads, TCRdb lists one record per CDR3 protein. The sample consists of fewer than 600,000 distinct CDR3 sequences, about 29% of them appearing once. These data are also associated with another study on T cells of mothers and their children.

The sequenced material came from blood. The receptors were gathered from a boy younger than 10 in good health. Both conserved end residues are trimmed from each CDR3. Fields, in order: V gene, D gene, CDR3 protein. D genes are given only for firm matches.

V gene: TRBV3-1; D gene: NA; CDR3 protein: ASSPRRKVERGIVQETQY
V gene: TRBV9; D gene: NA; CDR3 protein: ASSPWDLDKETQY
V gene: TRBV10-3; D gene: TRBD2; CDR3 protein: ATTPGLQIYNEQF
V gene: TRBV5-1; D gene: TRBD1; CDR3 protein: ASSLGGAIPKNIQY
V gene: TRBV7-3; D gene: NA; CDR3 protein: ASSSLANTEAF
V gene: TRBV6-5; D gene: TRBD1; CDR3 protein: ASRSQGAYGYT
V gene: TRBV6-2/TRBV6-3; D gene: TRBD1; CDR3 protein: ASSSGQTNYEQY
V gene: TRBV2; D gene: TRBD2; CDR3 protein: ASGSPGTSGSSYNEQF
V gene: TRBV20-1; D gene: TRBD2; CDR3 protein: SARVKVGLAMGNEQF
V gene: TRBV4-3; D gene: NA; CDR3 protein: ASSLRGFREKLF
V gene: TRBV2; D gene: TRBD2; CDR3 protein: ASSPGGGHPESKNIQY
V gene: TRBV3-1; D gene: TRBD1; CDR3 protein: ASSQRHRDSLTDTQY
V gene: TRBV5-1; D gene: NA; CDR3 protein: ASSFTGNEQF
V gene: TRBV6-5; D gene: NA; CDR3 protein: ASSFQSSREANEQY
V gene: TRBV27; D gene: NA; CDR3 protein: ASSFLGAGEKLF
V gene: TRBV19; D gene: NA; CDR3 protein: ASSGRGQQPQH
V gene: TRBV5-1; D gene: NA; CDR3 protein: ASSLVDNEQF
V gene: TRBV5-6; D gene: NA; CDR3 protein: ASSFEESGNTIY
V gene: TRBV6-1; D gene: NA; CDR3 protein: ASTEADYGYT
V gene: TRBV29-1; D gene: TRBD2; CDR3 protein: SVEGLARKREQF
V gene: TRBV9; D gene: NA; CDR3 protein: ASSTLRGGYT
V gene: TRBV30; D gene: NA; CDR3 protein: AWSVGGPQH
V gene: TRBV25-1; D gene: NA; CDR3 protein: ASRDRRAGELF
V gene: TRBV30; D gene: NA; CDR3 protein: AWSPQRPVYGYT
V gene: TRBV5-1; D gene: NA; CDR3 protein: ASSSDIGYHQDTQY
V gene: TRBV5-1; D gene: TRBD1; CDR3 protein: ASTKGQAEGSYGYT
V gene: TRBV5-1; D gene: NA; CDR3 protein: ASSFRDGYNEQF
V gene: TRBV28; D gene: NA; CDR3 protein: ASSLTHEQY
V gene: TRBV7-9; D gene: NA; CDR3 protein: ASSLTKDGYYEQY
V gene: TRBV20-1; D gene: TRBD2; CDR3 protein: SAPRTSGASTDTQY
V gene: TRBV7-9; D gene: NA; CDR3 protein: ASSLGAGMETQY
V gene: TRBV29-1; D gene: NA; CDR3 protein: SVDTGSYEQY
V gene: TRBV24-1; D gene: NA; CDR3 protein: ATSDNQGSSEQF
V gene: TRBV5-1; D gene: TRBD2; CDR3 protein: ASSRLAGAGETQY
V gene: TRBV24-1; D gene: TRBD1; CDR3 protein: ATSPSQGDIETQY
V gene: TRBV7-6; D gene: TRBD1; CDR3 protein: ASSSRDSRYNEQF
V gene: TRBV4-3; D gene: TRBD2; CDR3 protein: ASSQGPGLAGSYEQY
V gene: TRBV20-1; D gene: TRBD1; CDR3 protein: SARVDRRDTGELF
V gene: TRBV6-5; D gene: TRBD2; CDR3 protein: ASSSPLAGDTDTQY
V gene: TRBV5-1; D gene: TRBD1; CDR3 protein: ASSQNNGQGGETQY
V gene: TRBV9; D gene: TRBD2; CDR3 protein: ASSIGGGVHEQY
V gene: TRBV5-1; D gene: NA; CDR3 protein: ASSLRSGPAAKNIQY
V gene: TRBV6-2/TRBV6-3; D gene: TRBD2; CDR3 protein: ASSYSRGVQTQY
V gene: TRBV3-1; D gene: TRBD2; CDR3 protein: ASSPSGNTQY
V gene: TRBV12-3/TRBV12-4; D gene: NA; CDR3 protein: ASSLDSLGKQY
V gene: TRBV20-1; D gene: NA; CDR3 protein: SARQRGTDTQY
V gene: TRBV6-5; D gene: TRBD1; CDR3 protein: ASRPTGGSSYEQY
V gene: TRBV2; D gene: TRBD2; CDR3 protein: ASSDFLAEYNEQF
V gene: TRBV11-3; D gene: TRBD1; CDR3 protein: ASSPWTGEDTGELF
V gene: TRBV10-3; D gene: TRBD1; CDR3 protein: AISGLTGGDGYT
V gene: TRBV5-1; D gene: TRBD2; CDR3 protein: ASSSVAGGDNEQF
V gene: TRBV5-1; D gene: TRBD1; CDR3 protein: ASSLEGQRDEQF
V gene: TRBV6-5; D gene: NA; CDR3 protein: ASSYSNRVLQETQY
V gene: TRBV7-2; D gene: NA; CDR3 protein: ASSLPGTGEQY
V gene: TRBV13; D gene: TRBD2; CDR3 protein: ASSPLPGLAGLTGELF